This TCR beta chain was sequenced in a study of technical replicates of blood from a handful of donors. CDR1 SGHNT and CDR2 YYREEE come from the germline V gene (reference sequence). CDR3 length equals 12 residues. Trimming stripped 2 bases from V and 5 bases from J, with 8 bases between. The table came from immunoSEQ multiplex PCR; TCRdb's copy has only in-frame clones and leaves some out. The sample has about 93,000 clones; about 95% are singletons. There are a few counts of this clone. The sequenced sample was T cells isolated from PBMCs. The clonotype originates from a human donor in good health. The chain has TRBV5-4 and TRBJ2-7; D not certain. CDR3 nucleotide sequence: TGTGCCAGCAGCTTTTCTACCCACGAGCAGTACTTC. Translated, it gives CASSFSTHEQYF.